Below are 6 T cell receptor beta chains sequenced from a single sample in a study of cytomegalovirus exposure and HLA in healthy donors. With 60 Vbeta and 13 Jbeta primers, the PCR was carried out. Data came from immunoSEQ multiplex PCR; TCRdb stores just in-frame clones and leaves some out. The sample gives 80,000 or so clones, about 75% of which show up once; roughly 4.9% is in the top ten. Sample: PBMCs. The receptors were sampled from a man between 60 and 70 years old in good health and CMV-seropositive.

In its sample, this clone was seen a few times. The chain uses TRBV5-1 and TRBJ2-7, with TRBD1 identical over 7 bases. CDR3 length equals 14 residues. CDR1 and CDR2 (germline): SGHRS, YFSETQ. V was pared by 2 bases and J by 3 bases, with 5 bases of the junction left unmatched. The CDR3 DNA reads TGCGCCAGCAGCTTTGCTGACAGGGTCTACGAGCAGTACTTC. This sequence encodes CASSFADRVYEQYF.

This chain uses TRBV2 with TRBJ1-5; no clear D. Germline lookup yields CDR1 SNHLY and CDR2 FYNNEI. V was trimmed by 0 bases and J by 4 bases, leaving 7 bases between them. The CDR3 totals 14 residues. CDR3 protein: CASSEAIENQPQHF. CDR3 bases: TGTGCCAGCAGTGAAGCAATAGAGAATCAGCCCCAGCATTTT.

The rearrangement joins TRBV9 to TRBJ1-3; 7 nucleotides line up with TRBD1. Germline V gene lookup returns CDR1 SGDLS and CDR2 YYNGEE. The V gene end was trimmed by 3 bases and the J gene end by 0 bases; junction bases not matched to a gene: 3. The CDR3 runs 15 residues. The CDR3 bases are TGTGCCAGCAGCGAGGGGGACAGCTCTGGAAACACCATATATTTT. It encodes CASSEGDSSGNTIYF. The complete variable domain, with remaining parts taken from reference TRBV9 and TRBJ1-3, reads DSGVTQTPKHLITATGQRVTLRCSPRSGDLSVYWYQQSLDQGLQFLIQYYNGEERAKGNILERFSAQQFPDLHSELNLSSLELGDSALYFCASSEGDSSGNTIYFGEGSWLTVV.

The V gene is TRBV19, the J gene TRBJ1-5, with 8 bases identical to TRBD1. V lost 5 bases, J lost 5 bases, and 5 bases stayed unmatched. Germline CDR1 and CDR2: LNHDA and SQIVND (reference sequence). CDR3 length: 14 amino acids. The CDR3 region has the DNA TGTGCCAGTAGTTTGGGACAGGTGTATCAGCCCCAGCATTTT. It yields the protein CASSLGQVYQPQHF.

This clone was recorded once. The V call is TRBV10-3, the J call TRBJ1-5; weak D call: TRBD1 (6 bases). CDR3 length equals 13 residues. CDR1 is ENHRY, CDR2 SYGVKD, per germline. The ends were cut back, 6 bases at V and 6 bases at J, with 12 bases in the middle. DNA for the CDR3: TGTGCCATCAGGAGGGGGGAGGGTCAGCCCCAGCATTTT. Protein product: CAIRRGEGQPQHF.

Concerning this clone itself: Other DNA sequences in this sample translate to the same CDR3. The CDR3 spells CASSLARDNEQFF. CDR3 coding DNA: TGTGCCAGCAGCTTAGCGAGGGACAATGAGCAGTTCTTC. The genes are TRBV7-2 and TRBJ2-1; tentatively, D is TRBD2 (5 bases). V was shortened by 0 bases and J by 5 bases, with 5 bases between the two germline ends. Per the germline V gene, CDR1 is SGHTA and CDR2 is FQGNSA. The CDR3 consists of 13 residues.